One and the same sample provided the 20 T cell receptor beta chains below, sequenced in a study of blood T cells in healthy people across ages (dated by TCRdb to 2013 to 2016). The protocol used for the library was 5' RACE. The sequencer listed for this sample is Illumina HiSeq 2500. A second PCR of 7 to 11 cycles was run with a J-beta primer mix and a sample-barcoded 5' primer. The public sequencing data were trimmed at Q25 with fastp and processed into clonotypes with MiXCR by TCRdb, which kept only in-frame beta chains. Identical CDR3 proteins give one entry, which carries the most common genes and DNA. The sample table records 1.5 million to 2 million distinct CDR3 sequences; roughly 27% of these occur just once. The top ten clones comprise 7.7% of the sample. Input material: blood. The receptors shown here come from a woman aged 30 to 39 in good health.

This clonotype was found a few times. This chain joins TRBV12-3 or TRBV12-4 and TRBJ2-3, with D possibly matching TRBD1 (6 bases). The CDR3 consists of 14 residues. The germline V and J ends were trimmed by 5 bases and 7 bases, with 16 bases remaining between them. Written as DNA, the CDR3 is TGTGCCAGCAGTCTACAGGGCGTGAGGAATACGCAGTATTTT. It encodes CASSLQGVRNTQYF.

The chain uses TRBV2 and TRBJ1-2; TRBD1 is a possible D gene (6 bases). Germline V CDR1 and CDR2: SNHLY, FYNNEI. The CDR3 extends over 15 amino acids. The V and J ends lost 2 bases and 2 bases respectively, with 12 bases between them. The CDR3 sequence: CASSELTGINYGYTF. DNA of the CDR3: TGTGCCAGCAGTGAATTGACAGGAATAAACTATGGCTACACCTTC.

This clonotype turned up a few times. In nucleotides, the CDR3 is TGTGCCAGCAGCCCGCATCTAGCGGGAGGGAGCACAGATACGCAGTATTTT. Translation gives CASSPHLAGGSTDTQYF. The genes are TRBV4-2 and TRBJ2-3, with 12 bases that match TRBD2. Trimming at V came to 4 bases and at J to 0 bases, leaving 5 bases not matched to a gene. CDR3 length equals 17 residues. Germline CDR1 reads LGHNA; CDR2 reads YNFKEQ.

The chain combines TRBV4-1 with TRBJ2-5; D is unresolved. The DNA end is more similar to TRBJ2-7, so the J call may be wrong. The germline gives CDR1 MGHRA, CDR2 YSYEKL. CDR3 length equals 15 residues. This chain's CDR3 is CASSQGHGQRCEQYF. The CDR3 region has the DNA TGCGCCAGCAGCCAAGGGCATGGGCAGAGATGCGAGCAGTACTTC.

CDR3 sequence: CASSFSANWGFF. The CDR3 bases are TGTGCCAGCAGTTTTTCCGCAAACTGGGGGTTCTTC. V usage is TRBV12-3 or TRBV12-4 and J usage is TRBJ2-1; D not resolved. This CDR3 spans 12 amino acids. With 3 bases removed from V and 15 bases from J, the gap between germline ends came to 15 bases.

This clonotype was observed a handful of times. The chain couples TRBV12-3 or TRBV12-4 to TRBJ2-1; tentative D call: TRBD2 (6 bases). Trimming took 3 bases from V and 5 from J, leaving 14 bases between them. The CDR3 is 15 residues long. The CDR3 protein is CASSLLSSEDNEQFF. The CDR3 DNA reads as TGTGCCAGCAGTTTGCTTTCTAGCGAGGACAATGAGCAGTTCTTC.

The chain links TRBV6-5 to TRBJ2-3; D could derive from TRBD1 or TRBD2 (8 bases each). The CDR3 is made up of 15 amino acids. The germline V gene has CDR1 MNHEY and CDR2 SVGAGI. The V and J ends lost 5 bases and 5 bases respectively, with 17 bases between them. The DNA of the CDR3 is TGTGCCAGCAGTCCGGACAGGGCGGGAGGAGATACGCAGTATTTT. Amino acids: CASSPDRAGGDTQYF.

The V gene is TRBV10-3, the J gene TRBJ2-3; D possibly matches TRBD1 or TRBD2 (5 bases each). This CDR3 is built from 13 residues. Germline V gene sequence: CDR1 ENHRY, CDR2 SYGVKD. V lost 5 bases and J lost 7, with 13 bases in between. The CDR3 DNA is TGTGCCATCAGTTCCGGGGCCACGTATACGCAGTATTTT. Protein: CAISSGATYTQYF.

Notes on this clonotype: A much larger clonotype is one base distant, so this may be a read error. CDR3 amino acids: CASGSGVAYNEQFF. In DNA, the CDR3 is TGTGCCAGCGGTTCAGGGGTAGCCTACAATGAGCAGTTCTTC. V is TRBV6-1 and J is TRBJ2-1, with D perhaps matching TRBD1 (6 bases). Between the trimmed V and J ends, which lost 8 bases and 2 bases, there was a span of 13 bases. Germline CDR1 reads MNHNS; CDR2 reads SASEGT. This CDR3 region has 14 residues.

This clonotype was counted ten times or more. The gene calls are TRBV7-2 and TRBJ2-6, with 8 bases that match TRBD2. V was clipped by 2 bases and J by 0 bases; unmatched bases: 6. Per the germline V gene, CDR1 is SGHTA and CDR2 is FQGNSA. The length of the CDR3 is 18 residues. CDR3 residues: CASSLRGLESSGANVLTF. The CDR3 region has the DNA TGTGCCAGCAGCTTAAGGGGACTAGAGTCCTCTGGGGCCAACGTCCTGACTTTC.

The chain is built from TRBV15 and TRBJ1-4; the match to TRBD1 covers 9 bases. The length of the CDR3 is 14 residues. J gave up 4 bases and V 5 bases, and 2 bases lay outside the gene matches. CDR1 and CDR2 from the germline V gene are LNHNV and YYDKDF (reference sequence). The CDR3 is CATSRTGVNEKLFF. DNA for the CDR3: TGTGCCACCAGCCGGACAGGGGTTAATGAAAAACTGTTTTTT.

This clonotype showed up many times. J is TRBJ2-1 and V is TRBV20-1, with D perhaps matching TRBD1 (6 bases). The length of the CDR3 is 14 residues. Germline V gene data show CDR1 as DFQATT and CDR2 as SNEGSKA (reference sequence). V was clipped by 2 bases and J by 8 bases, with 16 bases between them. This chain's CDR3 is CSARRQGKIDEQFF. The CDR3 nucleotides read TGCAGTGCTAGACGGCAGGGGAAAATCGATGAGCAGTTCTTC.

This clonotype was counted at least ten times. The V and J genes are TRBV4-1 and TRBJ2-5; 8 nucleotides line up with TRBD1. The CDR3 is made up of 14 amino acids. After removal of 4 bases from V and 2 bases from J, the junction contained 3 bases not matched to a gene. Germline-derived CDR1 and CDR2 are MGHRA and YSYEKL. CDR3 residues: CASSLRTGQETQYF. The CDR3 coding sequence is TGCGCCAGCAGCCTACGGACAGGGCAAGAGACCCAGTACTTC.

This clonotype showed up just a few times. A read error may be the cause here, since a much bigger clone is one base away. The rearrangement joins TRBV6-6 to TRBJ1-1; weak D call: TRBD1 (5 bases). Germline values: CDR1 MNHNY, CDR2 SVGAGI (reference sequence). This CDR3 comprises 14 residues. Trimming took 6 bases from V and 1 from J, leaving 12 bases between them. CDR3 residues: CASRRSGPNTEAFF. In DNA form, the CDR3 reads TGTGCCAGCAGGCGCTCAGGGCCGAACACTGAAGCTTTCTTT.

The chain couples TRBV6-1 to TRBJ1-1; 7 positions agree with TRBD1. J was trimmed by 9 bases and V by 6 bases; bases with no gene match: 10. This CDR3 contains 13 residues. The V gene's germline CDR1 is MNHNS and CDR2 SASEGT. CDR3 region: CASRDADRVKAFF. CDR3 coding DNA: TGTGCCAGCAGGGACGCCGACAGGGTCAAAGCTTTCTTT.

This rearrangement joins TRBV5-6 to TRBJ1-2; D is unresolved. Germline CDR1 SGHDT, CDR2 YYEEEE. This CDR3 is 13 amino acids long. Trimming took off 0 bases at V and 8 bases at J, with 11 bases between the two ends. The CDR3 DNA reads TGTGCCAGCAGCTTGGGACCCCCGCGAGGCTACACCTTC. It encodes CASSLGPPRGYTF.

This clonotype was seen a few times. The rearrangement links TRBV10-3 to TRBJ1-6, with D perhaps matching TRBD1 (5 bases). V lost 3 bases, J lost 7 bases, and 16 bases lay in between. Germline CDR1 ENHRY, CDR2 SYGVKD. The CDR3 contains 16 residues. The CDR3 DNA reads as TGTGCCATCAGTGAAGAAAAGGGCAGGGACAATTCACCCCTCCACTTT. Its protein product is CAISEEKGRDNSPLHF.

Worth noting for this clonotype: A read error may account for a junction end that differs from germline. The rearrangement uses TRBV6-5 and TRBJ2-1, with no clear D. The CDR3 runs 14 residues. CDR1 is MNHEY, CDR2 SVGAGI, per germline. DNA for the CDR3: TGTGCCTGCAGTGTGTGGTACCCCTACAATGAGCAGTTCTTC. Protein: CACSVWYPYNEQFF.

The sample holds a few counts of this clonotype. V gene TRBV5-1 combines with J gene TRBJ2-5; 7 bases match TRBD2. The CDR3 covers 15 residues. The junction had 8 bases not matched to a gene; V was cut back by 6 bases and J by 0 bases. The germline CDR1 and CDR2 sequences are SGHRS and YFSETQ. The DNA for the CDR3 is TGCGCCAGCACGGAGGGGACTATCAACCAAGAGACCCAGTACTTC. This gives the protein CASTEGTINQETQYF.

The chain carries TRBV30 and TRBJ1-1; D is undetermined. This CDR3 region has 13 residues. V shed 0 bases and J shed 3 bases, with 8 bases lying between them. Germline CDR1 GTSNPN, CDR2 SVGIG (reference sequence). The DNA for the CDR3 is TGTGCCTGGAGTGTTATCCCCTACACTGAAGCTTTCTTT. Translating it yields CAWSVIPYTEAFF. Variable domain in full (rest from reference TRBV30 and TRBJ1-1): SQTIHQWPATLVQPVGSPLSLECTVEGTSNPNLYWYRQAAGRGLQLLFYSVGIGQISSEVPQNLSASRPQDRQFILSSKKLLLSDSGFYLCAWSVIPYTEAFFGQGTRLTVV.